One sample yielded the 30 T cell receptor beta chains listed below, sequenced in a study of T cell responses to AZD1222 COVID-19 vaccine. Measured with immunoSEQ multiplex PCR; TCRdb has only the in-frame clones, and not every one. The data contain some 150,000 clones, roughly 90% of them seen just once; the ten biggest clones take up about 4.5%. Sequencing was performed on peripheral blood, taken 28 days after the second AZD1222 dose. These receptors were collected from an adult who received the AZD1222 COVID-19 vaccine.

This chain joins TRBV19 and TRBJ1-1; 7 positions agree with TRBD1. The CDR3 totals 15 residues. Germline loops: CDR1 LNHDA, CDR2 SQIVND (reference sequence). J gave up 3 bases and V 7 bases, and 11 bases lay outside the gene matches. For the CDR3, the DNA is TGTGCCAGTAAACATACAGGGGTGGGGGACACTGAAGCTTTCTTT. Translation gives CASKHTGVGDTEAFF.

The chain joins TRBV6-5 to TRBJ1-5, with D hard to call. CDR1 is MNHEY, CDR2 SVGAGI, per germline. V was clipped by 6 bases and J by 2 bases, with 14 bases between them. The CDR3 runs to 15 residues. The CDR3 DNA reads TGTGCCAGCAGCCCCGATCTTAGACGCAATCAGCCCCAGCATTTT. Protein sequence: CASSPDLRRNQPQHF.

A single count supports this clone. This chain connects TRBV7-9 to TRBJ1-2; maybe TRBD1 (5 bases). Germline V CDR1 and CDR2: SEHNR, FQNEAQ (reference sequence). Trimming pared 5 bases from V and 5 bases from J, leaving 9 bases between. The CDR3 spans 12 residues. Written as DNA, the CDR3 is TGTGCCAGCAGCGACGGGGGGTATGGCTACACCTTC. Translated, it gives CASSDGGYGYTF.

The chain combines TRBV15 with TRBJ1-1, with 7 nucleotides matching TRBD1. The CDR3 has 14 residues. Germline lookup yields CDR1 LNHNV and CDR2 YYDKDF (reference sequence). J was trimmed by 5 bases and V by 4 bases; bases with no gene match: 7. The CDR3 DNA reads TGTGCCACCAGCACCGGGACAGCGGGGACTGAAGCTTTCTTT. Translating it yields CATSTGTAGTEAFF.

This chain uses TRBV9 with TRBJ2-3; D gene ambiguous. Trimming stripped 0 bases from V and 4 bases from J, with 12 bases between. Germline V gives CDR1 SGDLS, CDR2 YYNGEE. CDR3 length: 15 amino acids. CDR3 bases: TGTGCCAGCAGCGTAGGAGCGCTTACGGCAGATACGCAGTATTTT. Its translation: CASSVGALTADTQYF.

The chain joins TRBV5-5 to TRBJ2-3; 9 bases line up with TRBD1. Germline CDR1 and CDR2: SGHKS and YYEKEE (reference sequence). The length of the CDR3 is 16 residues. The V gene end was trimmed by 1 base and the J gene end by 1 base; junction bases not matched to a gene: 4. The CDR3 loop reads CASSLLGDRGTDTQYF. DNA for the CDR3: TGTGCCAGCAGCTTGCTAGGGGACAGGGGCACAGATACGCAGTATTTT. The full variable domain, in which reference TRBV5-5 and TRBJ2-3 provide the parts outside the CDR3, is DAGVTQSPTHLIKTRGQQVTLRCSPISGHKSVSWYQQVLGQGPQFIFQYYEKEERGRGNFPDRFSARQFPNYSSELNVNALLLGDSALYLCASSLLGDRGTDTQYFGPGTRLTVL.

The CDR3 nucleotides read TGTGCCAGCAGCCCCCGCTCGATCCAGGGGGCGCCCTACACCGGGGAGCTGTTTTTT. Translated: CASSPRSIQGAPYTGELFF. This sequence joins TRBV21-1 and TRBJ2-2; the D call TRBD1 from the table was never checked on the DNA. TRBV21-1 is flagged as a pseudogene. The CDR3 totals 19 residues.

The genes are TRBV11-3 and TRBJ1-1, with D uncertain. The CDR3 extends over 13 amino acids. The germline gives CDR1 SGHNT, CDR2 YENEEA. V lost 6 bases and J lost 4, with 12 bases in between. The CDR3 DNA sequence: TGTGCCAGCAGTGACACGGTAAGCACTGAAGCTTTCTTT. Its protein is CASSDTVSTEAFF.

DNA for the CDR3: TGTGCCAGCAGCTTCACAGGGATGAACACTGAAGCTTTCTTT. Protein product: CASSFTGMNTEAFF. J is TRBJ1-1 and V is TRBV7-2, with D perhaps matching TRBD1 (6 bases). This CDR3 is built from 14 residues. CDR1 is SGHTA, CDR2 FQGNSA, per germline. V was cut by 3 bases and J by 0 bases, with 8 bases left in between.

The chain carries TRBV2 and TRBJ2-7, with 9 bases fitting TRBD1. V shed 7 bases, J shed 0 bases, and the junction held 7 bases outside the gene matches. Per the germline V gene, CDR1 is SNHLY and CDR2 is FYNNEI. This CDR3 has 15 amino acids. This chain's CDR3 is CASNRDRAYSYEQYF. CDR3 DNA: TGTGCCAGCAACCGGGACAGGGCCTACTCCTACGAGCAGTACTTC.

The chain carries TRBV9 and TRBJ1-3; D gene unclear. The CDR3 has 15 amino acids. Germline V gene sequence: CDR1 SGDLS, CDR2 YYNGEE. V dropped 7 bases and J dropped 0 bases, with 14 bases sitting between them. CDR3 region: CASGPADLSGNTIYF. The DNA of the CDR3 is TGTGCCAGCGGCCCGGCCGACCTCTCTGGAAACACCATATATTTT.

With respect to this clone: The same CDR3 can be traced to other DNA sequences in this sample. This sequence joins TRBV5-1 and TRBJ1-1; TRBD1 might be the D (5 bases). Germline V gives CDR1 SGHRS, CDR2 YFSETQ. This CDR3 spans 13 amino acids. The V end was cut by 4 bases, the J end by 3 bases, with 10 bases between. This chain's CDR3 is CASSLTGDTEAFF. The DNA of the CDR3 is TGCGCCAGCAGCCTCACGGGGGACACTGAAGCTTTCTTT.

The gene calls are TRBV5-1 and TRBJ2-5, with D possibly matching TRBD1 (5 bases). Germline CDR1 is SGHRS and CDR2 is YFSETQ. V dropped 4 bases and J dropped 0 bases, with 7 bases sitting between them. The CDR3 is 13 residues long. The CDR3 region is CASSPGYQETQYF. In DNA form, the CDR3 reads TGCGCCAGCAGCCCAGGGTACCAAGAGACCCAGTACTTC.

The J gene is TRBJ1-2, the V gene TRBV20-1, with D possibly TRBD1 on 5 matching bases. The germline V gene has CDR1 DFQATT and CDR2 SNEGSKA (reference sequence). This CDR3 has 12 amino acids. V was trimmed by 3 bases and J by 8 bases, leaving 13 bases between them. DNA of the CDR3: TGCAGTGCTAGTGGGCAGGGAGGCGGCTACACCTTC. Protein product: CSASGQGGGYTF.

The chain couples TRBV5-8 to TRBJ2-4; D unresolved. The CDR3 covers 16 residues. V was trimmed by 3 bases and J by 0 bases, leaving 13 bases between them. Germline CDR1 and CDR2: SGHTS and YDEGEE. CDR3 amino acids: CASSSKADLAKNIQYF. Written as DNA, the CDR3 is TGTGCCAGCAGCTCCAAGGCCGATCTAGCCAAAAACATTCAGTACTTC.

The rearrangement joins TRBV7-9 to TRBJ1-3; the D is unclear. The germline CDR1 and CDR2 sequences are SEHNR and FQNEAQ (reference sequence). The CDR3 runs 13 residues. With 11 bases removed from V and 4 bases from J, the gap between germline ends came to 15 bases. The CDR3, as DNA: TGTGCCGGGAGCCCCAGGTCAGGAAACACCATATATTTT. This gives the protein CAGSPRSGNTIYF. Full variable domain (outside the CDR3, taken from reference TRBV7-9 and TRBJ1-3): DTGVSQNPRHKITKRGQNVTFRCDPISEHNRLYWYRQTLGQGPEFLTYFQNEAQLEKSRLLSDRFSAERPKGSFSTLEIQRTEQGDSAMYLCAGSPRSGNTIYFGEGSWLTVV.

This clone showed up just once. This chain uses TRBV13 with TRBJ1-1; D not certain. The CDR3 spans 12 residues. The V gene's germline CDR1 is PRHDT and CDR2 FYEKMQ (reference sequence). Trimming cost V 5 bases and J 6 bases, with 10 bases left between them. This CDR3 reads CASSVRLSEAFF. DNA for the CDR3: TGTGCCAGCAGCGTCCGCTTGTCTGAAGCTTTCTTT.

This clone was seen once. Mismatch with germline at one junction end may stem from a read error. V is TRBV5-1 and J is TRBJ1-2; 7 positions match TRBD1. Looked up from germline, CDR1 is SGHRS and CDR2 is YFSETQ. The length of the CDR3 is 13 residues. For the CDR3, the DNA is TGCGCCAGCAGCTCGACAGGGTCTTATGGCTGCACCTTC. Translated, it gives CASSSTGSYGCTF.

This clone occurred once. V is TRBV19 and J is TRBJ2-1; maybe TRBD2 (5 bases). The CDR3 consists of 14 residues. Germline V CDR1 and CDR2: LNHDA, SQIVND (reference sequence). Trimming left V 6 bases short and J 6 bases short, with 15 bases between. CDR3 DNA: TGTGCCAGTAGATACGGGGTTTCGGGCAATGAGCAGTTCTTC. This translates into CASRYGVSGNEQFF.

The chain joins TRBV27 to TRBJ1-2; the D is unclear. V was trimmed by 2 bases and J by 7 bases, leaving 8 bases between them. Germline V gene lookup returns CDR1 MNHEY and CDR2 SMNVEV (reference sequence). The CDR3 sequence is 12 residues long. In DNA, the CDR3 is TGTGCCAGCAGTTTAAGTTGGCGTGGCTACACCTTC. This sequence encodes CASSLSWRGYTF.

The chain links TRBV3-1 (or the pseudogene TRBV3-2) to TRBJ1-1, with 8 bases that match TRBD1. The CDR3 runs 13 residues. The V gene end was trimmed by 1 base and the J gene end by 11 bases; junction bases not matched to a gene: 6. The germline V gene has CDR1 LGHDT and CDR2 YNNKEL (reference sequence). The CDR3 DNA reads as TGTGCCAGCAGCCAAGCCAGGGGGCTGGGGGCTTTCTTT. This gives the protein CASSQARGLGAFF.

The chain has TRBV6-2 or TRBV6-3 and TRBJ2-5; a possible D gene is TRBD2 (5 bases). The CDR3 consists of 13 residues. CDR1 and CDR2 from the germline V gene are MNHEY and SVGEGT. The V gene lost 6 bases and the J gene lost 7 bases, with 15 bases spanning the gap. The CDR3 nucleotides are TGTGCCAGCAGCCAAACCCGGGAAGGGACCCAGTACTTC. The encoded protein is CASSQTREGTQYF.

The gene calls are TRBV2 and TRBJ1-2; D not certain. The CDR3 is made up of 14 amino acids. Trimming pared 1 base from V and 8 bases from J, leaving 14 bases between. From germline, CDR1 is SNHLY and CDR2 FYNNEI. The CDR3 region has the DNA TGTGCCAGCAGTGAAGGGTGGACGCCTGAAGGCTACACCTTC. Amino acids: CASSEGWTPEGYTF. Supplemented by reference TRBV2 and TRBJ1-2, the full variable domain reads EPEVTQTPSHQVTQMGQEVILRCVPISNHLYFYWYRQILGQKVEFLVSFYNNEISEKSEIFDDQFSVERPDGSNFTLKIRSTKLEDSAMYFCASSEGWTPEGYTFGSGTRLTVV.

In this sample, this clone turned up a few times. The rearrangement joins TRBV4-2 to TRBJ2-2; 8 bases match TRBD1. Looked up from germline, CDR1 is LGHNA and CDR2 is YNFKEQ. This CDR3 has 15 residues. Unmatched junction bases numbered 6, after V lost 2 bases and J lost 7 bases. DNA for the CDR3: TGTGCCAGCAGCCAAAATCAGGGGGCGAGCGGGGAGCTGTTTTTT. It codes for CASSQNQGASGELFF.

This chain links TRBV27 with TRBJ1-2; TRBD1 aligns across 9 bases. J was trimmed by 13 bases and V by 3 bases; bases with no gene match: 12. The CDR3 length is 14 residues. Germline values: CDR1 MNHEY, CDR2 SMNVEV (reference sequence). This CDR3 is CASSFSRGDRDVTF. The CDR3 DNA follows: TGTGCCAGCAGTTTTAGTAGGGGGGACAGGGATGTCACCTTC.

J is TRBJ1-2 and V is TRBV5-1, with D uncertain. The CDR3 extends over 15 amino acids. Germline-derived CDR1 and CDR2 are SGHRS and YFSETQ. With 0 bases removed from V and 6 bases from J, the gap between germline ends came to 15 bases. This chain's CDR3 is CASSLDAGLFNGYTF. In DNA form, the CDR3 reads TGCGCCAGCAGCTTGGATGCGGGTTTATTTAATGGCTACACCTTC.

The chain employs TRBV28 and TRBJ1-1, with D perhaps matching TRBD1 (6 bases). CDR1 is MDHEN, CDR2 SYDVKM, per germline. V shed 4 bases and J shed 4 bases, with 16 bases lying between them. The CDR3 has 15 amino acids. The CDR3 nucleotides read TGTGCCAGCAGTTCAGTTTTGGGGGCCCGCACTGAAGCTTTCTTT. Its protein product is CASSSVLGARTEAFF.

This chain connects TRBV9 to TRBJ2-1, with D possibly TRBD2 on 7 matching bases. The germline V and J ends were trimmed by 3 bases and 4 bases, with 11 bases remaining between them. The CDR3 has 14 amino acids. Germline CDR1 is SGDLS and CDR2 is YYNGEE. The CDR3 DNA follows: TGTGCCAGCAGCGCCGGGGGGCCATACAATGAGCAGTTCTTC. It is translated as CASSAGGPYNEQFF.

The chain joins TRBV9 to TRBJ1-4; 7 nucleotides line up with TRBD1. CDR3 size: 15 residues. The V and J ends lost 2 bases and 6 bases, in that order; junction bases with no gene match: 7. CDR1 is SGDLS, CDR2 YYNGEE, per germline. The CDR3 DNA follows: TGTGCCAGCAGCGTTGACAGGGAGCATGATGAAAAACTGTTTTTT. It yields the protein CASSVDREHDEKLFF.

As to this clone: Other DNA sequences in this sample translate to the same CDR3. The V and J genes are TRBV10-3 and TRBJ1-1; 8 bases agree with TRBD1. CDR3 length equals 13 residues. Germline values: CDR1 ENHRY, CDR2 SYGVKD. With 8 bases clipped from V and 1 base from J, the junction kept 3 bases outside the gene matches. CDR3 loop: CAIGTGGNTEAFF. The CDR3 DNA reads TGTGCCATCGGTACAGGGGGGAACACTGAAGCTTTCTTT.